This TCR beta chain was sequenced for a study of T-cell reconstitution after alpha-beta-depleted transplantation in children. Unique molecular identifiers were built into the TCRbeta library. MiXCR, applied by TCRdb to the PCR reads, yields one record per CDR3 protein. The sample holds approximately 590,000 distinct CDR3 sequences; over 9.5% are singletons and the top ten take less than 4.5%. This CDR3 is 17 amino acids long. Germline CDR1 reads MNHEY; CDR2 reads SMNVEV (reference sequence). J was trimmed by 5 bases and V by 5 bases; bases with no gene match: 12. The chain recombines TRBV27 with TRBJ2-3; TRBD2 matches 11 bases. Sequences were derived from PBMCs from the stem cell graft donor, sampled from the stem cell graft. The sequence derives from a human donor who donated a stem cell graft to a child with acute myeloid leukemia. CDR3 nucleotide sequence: TGTGCCAGCAGTACCCTCGGGGCTAGCGGGAGGTTAGATACGCAGTATTTT. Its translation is CASSTLGASGRLDTQYF.